Detailed here is one T cell receptor (beta chain). Authors' methods: Nucleated cell counts were estimated from reference gene primer amplification. Some clones are missing from TCRdb's copy, which holds only in-frame ones; the method was immunoSEQ multiplex PCR. V and J calls and clone size are as listed in that table; D and trimming were resolved from the DNA. This sample yields around 100,000 clones, of which roughly 88% are seen a single time; about 0.8% belongs to the top ten. The source of the sample is a study of blood T cell repertoires in COVID-19. The overall study: Acute-phase and convalescent COVID-19 samples originated in the United States, Italy and Spain. In each case, the material was cDNA or gDNA derived from T cells, B-cell-depleted T cells, or PBMCs.

The V gene lost 5 bases and the J gene lost 4 bases, with 9 bases spanning the gap. The CDR3 is 13 residues long. CDR1 and CDR2 from the germline V gene are MNHEY and SVGAGI. Sequencing input: peripheral blood. The chain has TRBV6-5 and TRBJ2-1; a possible D gene is TRBD1 (6 bases). This receptor was taken from a woman in her seventies with acute or convalescent COVID-19. The CDR3 reads CASSPGAYNEQFF. In DNA form, the CDR3 reads TGTGCCAGCAGTCCAGGGGCTTACAATGAGCAGTTCTTC.